This TCR beta chain was sequenced in a study of T cell changes during pregnancy in multiple sclerosis. Data came from immunoSEQ multiplex PCR; TCRdb stores just in-frame clones and leaves some out. This table holds about 100,000 clones, around 93% found once. This clone has only one observation. Germline loops: CDR1 GTSNPN, CDR2 SVGIG (reference sequence). Trimming shortened V by 3 bases and J by 2 bases, and 17 bases separated the two germline ends. This CDR3 is 17 amino acids long. The TCR sequence derives from a female donor with multiple sclerosis, enrolled in a pregnancy study. The specimen was peripheral blood, collected after pregnancy. This chain connects TRBV30 to TRBJ2-6; D is uncertain. The CDR3 is CAWSFRRPVTGANVLTF. The CDR3 DNA sequence: TGTGCCTGGAGCTTCAGGCGCCCCGTAACTGGGGCCAACGTCCTGACTTTC.